This record concerns one TCR beta chain sequence. Antigen specificity is unknown. This specimen comes from a study of OX40 agonist ivuxolimab in advanced cancers. Study details: Partial responses were seen in three patients, one with hepatocellular carcinoma and two with cutaneous melanoma. Broader study findings: Expansion of clones was among the lowest in partial responders at 0.1-3.0 mg/kg.

TCRdb keeps only in-frame clones here, not all; method: immunoSEQ multiplex PCR. This table holds fewer than 85,000 clones, around 83% found once. Samples were taken at baseline and on day 1 of cycles 4 and 7. V dropped 5 bases and J dropped 6 bases, with 11 bases sitting between them. CDR1 and CDR2 from the germline V gene are SGHNT and YYREEE (reference sequence). The CDR3 totals 12 residues. This specimen was CD4+ or CD8+ T cells sorted from blood, taken in a trial of the OX40 agonist ivuxolimab. The chain carries TRBV5-4 and TRBJ1-1; no clear D. The sequence came from an adult with an advanced solid tumor such as melanoma, head and neck, liver or kidney cancer. The DNA for the CDR3 is TGTGCCAGCAGGGGCGACGGACCTGAAGCTTTCTTT. This sequence encodes CASRGDGPEAFF.